A single sample is the source of the 8 T cell receptor beta chains below, sequenced in a study of human T cells and chemical hapten exposure. TCRdb re-called the RACE reads through MiXCR, storing one row per CDR3 protein. The sample has under 200,000 distinct CDR3 sequences, more than 14% seen once; the top ten hold 1.5% to 2%. Time point defined: patch test 1, 2 weeks after DPC sensitization. Treatment: therapeutic diphenylcyclopropenone sensitization with weekly scalp DPC. The source was whole blood, collected in connection with sensitization to the hapten diphenylcyclopropenone (DPC). The receptors come from a woman in her thirties with alopecia areata. Some clones in this sample may be carry-over from other donors' samples.

This clonotype was seen a few times. The genes are TRBV20-1 and TRBJ1-4; TRBD1 matches at 9 bases. From germline, CDR1 is DFQATT and CDR2 SNEGSKA (reference sequence). The CDR3 extends over 18 amino acids. V gave up 3 bases and J gave up 4 bases; unmatched junction bases: 15. The CDR3 DNA follows: TGCAGTGCTAGGGAAAACTACAGGGGGCTGAGCAATAATGAAAAACTGTTTTTT. Translated, it gives CSARENYRGLSNNEKLFF.

This clonotype was picked up a small number of times. The chain carries TRBV18 and TRBJ2-1, with 13 bases that match TRBD2. V was clipped by 6 bases and J by 5 bases; unmatched bases: 1. Germline V gene sequence: CDR1 KGHSH, CDR2 LQKENI. This CDR3 has 14 residues. CDR3 amino acids: CASSGLAGNNEQFF. The CDR3 DNA follows: TGTGCCAGCTCGGGACTAGCGGGAAACAATGAGCAGTTCTTC.

CDR3 nucleotides: TGTGCCAGCAGTGACGGACAGGGGGCAGGAAACACCATATATTTT. It specifies CASSDGQGAGNTIYF. The J gene is TRBJ1-3, the V gene TRBV6-6, with 11 positions matching TRBD1. The CDR3 consists of 15 residues. Per the germline V gene, CDR1 is MNHNY and CDR2 is SVGAGI (reference sequence). J gave up 4 bases and V 5 bases, and 4 bases lay outside the gene matches.

V gene TRBV28 combines with J gene TRBJ2-7; no firm D call. Germline values: CDR1 MDHEN, CDR2 SYDVKM. V shed 6 bases and J shed 0 bases, with 15 bases lying between them. The CDR3 sequence is 15 residues long. DNA for the CDR3: TGTGCCAGCAGCTACGTTGCGGCGAGCTCCTACGAGCAGTACTTC. It yields the protein CASSYVAASSYEQYF.

The V call is TRBV6-2 or TRBV6-3, the J call TRBJ2-6; D unresolved. V shed 6 bases and J shed 2 bases, with 5 bases lying between them. This CDR3 contains 13 residues. Germline assignment: CDR1 MNHEY and CDR2 SVGEGT. CDR3 sequence (DNA): TGTGCCAGCAGACTCACTGGGGCCAACGTCCTGACTTTC. Translation gives CASRLTGANVLTF.

This clonotype was picked up a small number of times. The DNA of the CDR3 is TGTGCCAGCAGCTTAACCCCCGGGGGACAGAGGAACTATGGCTACACCTTC. This gives the protein CASSLTPGGQRNYGYTF. This chain uses TRBV11-2 with TRBJ1-2, with TRBD1 identical over 7 bases. V dropped 2 bases and J dropped 2; count of bases not matched to a gene: 11. CDR3 length: 17 amino acids. Per germline, CDR1 SGHAT and CDR2 FQNNGV. The whole variable domain, remainder taken from reference TRBV11-2 and TRBJ1-2, is EAGVAQSPRYKIIEKRQSVAFWCNPISGHATLYWYQQILGQGPKLLIQFQNNGVVDDSQLPKDRFSAERLKGVDSTLKIQPAKLEDSAVYLCASSLTPGGQRNYGYTFGSGTRLTVV.

This clonotype was found a few times. This chain uses TRBV2 with TRBJ2-1; D unresolved. The germline V gene encodes CDR1 SNHLY and CDR2 FYNNEI. The CDR3 is 11 amino acids. V lost 7 bases, J lost 8 bases, and 9 bases lay in between. Written as DNA, the CDR3 is TGTGCCAGCACCAGAGGCTATGAGCAGTTCTTC. It codes for CASTRGYEQFF. Variable domain in full (rest from reference TRBV2 and TRBJ2-1): EPEVTQTPSHQVTQMGQEVILRCVPISNHLYFYWYRQILGQKVEFLVSFYNNEISEKSEIFDDQFSVERPDGSNFTLKIRSTKLEDSAMYFCASTRGYEQFFGPGTRLTVL.

This clonotype was seen many times. This chain joins TRBV9 and TRBJ2-7; possibly TRBD2 for D (7 bases). The CDR3 is made up of 15 amino acids. Germline V gene data show CDR1 as SGDLS and CDR2 as YYNGEE. The ends were cut back, 3 bases at V and 4 bases at J, with 17 bases in the middle. CDR3 sequence reads: CASSESGGLSYEQYF. The CDR3, as DNA: TGTGCCAGCAGCGAGTCGGGGGGCCTAAGTTACGAGCAGTACTTC.